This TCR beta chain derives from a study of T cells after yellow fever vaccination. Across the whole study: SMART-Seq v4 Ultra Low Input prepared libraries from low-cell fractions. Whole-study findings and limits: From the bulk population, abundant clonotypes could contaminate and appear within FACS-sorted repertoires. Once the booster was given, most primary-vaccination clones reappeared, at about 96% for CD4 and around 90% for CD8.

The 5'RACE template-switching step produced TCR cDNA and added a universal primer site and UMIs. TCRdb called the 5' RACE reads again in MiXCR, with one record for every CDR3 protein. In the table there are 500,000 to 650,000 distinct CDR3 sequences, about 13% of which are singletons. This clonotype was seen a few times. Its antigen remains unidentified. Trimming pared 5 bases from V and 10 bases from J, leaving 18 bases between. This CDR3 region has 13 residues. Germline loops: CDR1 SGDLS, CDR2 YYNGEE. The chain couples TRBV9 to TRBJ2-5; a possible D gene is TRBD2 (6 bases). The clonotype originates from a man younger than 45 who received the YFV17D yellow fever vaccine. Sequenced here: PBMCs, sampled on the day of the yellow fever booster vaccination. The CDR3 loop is CASRTSKLGGQYF. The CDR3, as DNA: TGTGCCAGCAGAACTAGTAAATTGGGGGGCCAGTACTTC.